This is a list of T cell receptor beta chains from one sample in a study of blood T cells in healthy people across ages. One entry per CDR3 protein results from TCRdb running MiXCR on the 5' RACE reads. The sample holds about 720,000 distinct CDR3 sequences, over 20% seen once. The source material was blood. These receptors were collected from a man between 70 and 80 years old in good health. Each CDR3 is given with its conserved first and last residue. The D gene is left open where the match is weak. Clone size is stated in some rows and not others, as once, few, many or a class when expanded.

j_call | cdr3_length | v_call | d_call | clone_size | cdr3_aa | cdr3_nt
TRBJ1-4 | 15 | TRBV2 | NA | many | CASSEGKAESEKLFF | TGTGCCAGCAGTGAAGGGAAGGCAGAATCTGAAAAACTGTTTTTT
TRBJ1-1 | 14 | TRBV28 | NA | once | CASSLEGLHTEAFF | TGTGCCAGCAGTTTAGAAGGGCTGCACACTGAAGCTTTCTTT
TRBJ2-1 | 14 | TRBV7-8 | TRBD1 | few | CASSSKTGGNEQFF | TGTGCCAGCAGCTCGAAGACAGGGGGGAATGAGCAGTTCTTC
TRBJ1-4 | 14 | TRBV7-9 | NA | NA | CASSLVRSNEKLFF | TGTGCCAGCAGCTTAGTTAGGAGCAATGAAAAACTGTTTTTT
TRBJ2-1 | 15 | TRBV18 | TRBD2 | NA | CASSPPVLADNEQFF | TGTGCCAGCTCACCACCGGTGCTAGCGGACAATGAGCAGTTCTTC
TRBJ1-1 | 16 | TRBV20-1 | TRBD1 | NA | CSARAYRDRGRGEAFF | TGCAGTGCTAGAGCCTACCGGGACAGGGGACGAGGTGAAGCTTTCTTT
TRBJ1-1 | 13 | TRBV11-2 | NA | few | CASSFTGYGEAFF | TGTGCCAGCAGCTTTACAGGGTATGGTGAAGCTTTCTTT
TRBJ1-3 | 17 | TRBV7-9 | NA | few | CASSPKYRVDRGNTIYF | TGTGCCAGCAGCCCAAAGTACAGAGTCGACCGTGGAAACACCATATATTTT
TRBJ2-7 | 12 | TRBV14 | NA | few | CASSQEGSEQYF | TGTGCCAGCAGCCAAGAAGGGAGCGAGCAGTACTTC
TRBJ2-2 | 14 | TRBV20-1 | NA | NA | CSASGTSSAGELFF | TGCAGTGCTAGCGGGACAAGCAGCGCCGGGGAGCTGTTTTTT
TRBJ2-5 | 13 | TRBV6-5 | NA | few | CASSYGRPSTQYF | TGTGCCAGCAGTTACGGCCGACCAAGCACCCAGTACTTC
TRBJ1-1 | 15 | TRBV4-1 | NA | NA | CASSQVDSENTEAFF | TGCGCCAGCAGCCAAGTGGACAGTGAGAACACTGAAGCTTTCTTT
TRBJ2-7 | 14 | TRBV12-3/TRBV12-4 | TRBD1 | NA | CASSLPQGANEQYF | TGTGCCAGCAGTCTACCGCAGGGGGCGAACGAGCAGTACTTC
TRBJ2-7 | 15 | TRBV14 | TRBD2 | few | CASSQGTSGAYEQYF | TGTGCCAGCAGCCAAGGGACTAGCGGGGCCTACGAGCAGTACTTC
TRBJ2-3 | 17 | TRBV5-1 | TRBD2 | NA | CASSLARLAGGIDTQYF | TGCGCCAGCAGCTTGGCTCGTCTAGCGGGGGGGATAGATACGCAGTATTTT
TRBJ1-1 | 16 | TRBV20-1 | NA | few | CSAGPPQGRGNTEAFF | TGCAGTGCTGGGCCGCCACAGGGTAGAGGGAACACTGAAGCTTTCTTT
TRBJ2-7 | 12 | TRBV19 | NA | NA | CASSIGLEEQYF | TGTGCCAGTAGTATTGGCCTGGAAGAGCAGTACTTC
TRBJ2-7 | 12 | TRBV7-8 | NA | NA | CASSLGAVGQYF | TGTGCCAGCAGCTTAGGGGCAGTGGGGCAGTACTTC
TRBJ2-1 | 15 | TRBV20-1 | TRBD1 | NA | CSLQKPQGKGDEQFF | TGCAGTTTGCAAAAACCACAGGGGAAGGGGGATGAGCAGTTCTTC
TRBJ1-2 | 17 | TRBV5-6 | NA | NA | CASLLLGGPSSNYGYTF | TGTGCCAGCCTACTCCTAGGCGGACCCAGTTCTAACTATGGCTACACCTTC
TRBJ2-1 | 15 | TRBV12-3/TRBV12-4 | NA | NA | CASIGQGHSYNEQFF | TGTGCCAGCATAGGTCAGGGGCACTCCTACAATGAGCAGTTCTTC
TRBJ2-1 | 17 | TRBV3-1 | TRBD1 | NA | CASSQDWGQGRFNEQFF | TGTGCCAGCAGCCAAGATTGGGGACAGGGCCGATTCAATGAGCAGTTCTTC
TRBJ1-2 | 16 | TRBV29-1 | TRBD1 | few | CSVWTGKREGNYGYTF | TGCAGCGTTTGGACAGGGAAAAGGGAGGGTAACTATGGCTACACCTTC
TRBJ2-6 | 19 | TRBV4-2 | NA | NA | CASSQNEGERHSGANVLTF | TGTGCCAGCAGCCAGAATGAGGGAGAGCGCCACTCTGGGGCCAACGTCCTGACTTTC
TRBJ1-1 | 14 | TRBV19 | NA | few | CASRTQGGGVEAFF | TGTGCCAGTAGGACACAGGGCGGCGGTGTTGAAGCTTTCTTT
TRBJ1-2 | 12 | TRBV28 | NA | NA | CASLGADYGYTF | TGTGCCAGCTTGGGGGCCGACTATGGCTACACCTTC
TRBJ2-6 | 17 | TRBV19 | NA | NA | CASSIAQLPSGANVLTF | TGTGCCAGTAGTATAGCACAGTTACCCTCTGGGGCCAACGTCCTGACTTTC
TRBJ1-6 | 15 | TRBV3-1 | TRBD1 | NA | CASSQTGTGVSPLHF | TGTGCCAGCAGCCAAACCGGGACAGGGGTATCACCCCTCCACTTT
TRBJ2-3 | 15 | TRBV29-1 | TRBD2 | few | CSVSASGRSTDTQYF | TGCAGCGTTTCAGCTAGCGGGAGGAGCACAGATACGCAGTATTTT
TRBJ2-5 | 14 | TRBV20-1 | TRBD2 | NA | CRALAGGRQETRYF | TGCAGGGCACTAGCGGGGGGCCGCCAAGAGACCCGGTACTTC
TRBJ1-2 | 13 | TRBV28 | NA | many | CASTSGFVYGYTF | TGTGCCAGCACCTCAGGGTTTGTCTATGGCTACACCTTC
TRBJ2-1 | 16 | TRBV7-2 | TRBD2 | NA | CASSSIRLAGTNEQFF | TGTGCCAGCAGCTCCATCCGCCTAGCGGGTACCAATGAGCAGTTCTTC
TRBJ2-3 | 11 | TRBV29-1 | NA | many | CSVGWADTQYF | TGCAGCGTTGGGTGGGCAGATACGCAGTATTTT
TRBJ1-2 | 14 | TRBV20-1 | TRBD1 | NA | CSASQGAGDYGYTF | TGCAGTGCTTCTCAGGGGGCCGGAGACTATGGCTACACCTTC
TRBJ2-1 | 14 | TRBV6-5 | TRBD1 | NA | CASSVQPGGHEQFF | TGTGCCAGCAGCGTCCAGCCAGGGGGCCATGAGCAGTTCTTC
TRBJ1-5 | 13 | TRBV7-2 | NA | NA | CASSRRTWEPQHF | TGTGCCAGCAGCCGCAGGACATGGGAGCCCCAGCATTTT
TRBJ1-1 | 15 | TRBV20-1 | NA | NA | CSALAPGASGTEAFF | TGCAGTGCTCTTGCACCGGGGGCCAGCGGCACTGAAGCTTTCTTT
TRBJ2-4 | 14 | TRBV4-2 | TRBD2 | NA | CASSPPSGKDIQYF | TGTGCCAGCAGCCCTCCTAGCGGGAAGGACATTCAGTACTTC
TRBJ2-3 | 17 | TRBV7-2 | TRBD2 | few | CASSLGSASGSQDTQYF | TGTGCCAGCAGCTTAGGTTCCGCTAGCGGGAGTCAAGATACGCAGTATTTT
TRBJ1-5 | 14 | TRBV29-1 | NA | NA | CSVAQTNSNQPQHF | TGCAGCGTTGCCCAGACTAATAGCAATCAGCCCCAGCATTTT
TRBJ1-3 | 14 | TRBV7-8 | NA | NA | CASKPDRSGNTIYF | TGTGCCAGCAAACCGGACCGTTCTGGAAACACCATATATTTT
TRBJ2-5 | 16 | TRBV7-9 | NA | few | CASSLKGLGGQETQYF | TGTGCCAGCAGCTTGAAGGGCTTGGGCGGCCAAGAGACCCAGTACTTC
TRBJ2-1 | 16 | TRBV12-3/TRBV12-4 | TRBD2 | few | CASSFSGLAGLTEQFF | TGTGCCAGCAGTTTTAGTGGGCTAGCGGGATTGACTGAGCAGTTCTTC
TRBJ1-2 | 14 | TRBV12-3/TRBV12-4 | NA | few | CASSLGRGPYGYTF | TGTGCCAGCAGTTTGGGGAGGGGCCCATATGGCTACACCTTC
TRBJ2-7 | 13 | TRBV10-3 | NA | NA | CAIKTGRVYEQYF | TGTGCCATCAAGACAGGGAGGGTTTACGAGCAGTACTTC
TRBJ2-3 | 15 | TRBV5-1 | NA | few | CASSFGQGLPDTQYF | TGCGCCAGCAGCTTTGGGCAGGGCCTACCAGATACGCAGTATTTT
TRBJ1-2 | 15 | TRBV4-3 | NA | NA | CANSQDYGVTGGYTF | TGCGCCAACAGCCAAGATTACGGGGTAACGGGAGGCTACACCTTC
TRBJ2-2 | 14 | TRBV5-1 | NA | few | CASSGLGGTGELFF | TGCGCCAGCAGCGGGCTAGGGGGCACCGGGGAGCTGTTTTTT
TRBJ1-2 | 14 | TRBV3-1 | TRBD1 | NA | CASSHNRGSYGYTF | TGTGCCAGCAGCCATAACAGGGGAAGCTATGGCTACACCTTC